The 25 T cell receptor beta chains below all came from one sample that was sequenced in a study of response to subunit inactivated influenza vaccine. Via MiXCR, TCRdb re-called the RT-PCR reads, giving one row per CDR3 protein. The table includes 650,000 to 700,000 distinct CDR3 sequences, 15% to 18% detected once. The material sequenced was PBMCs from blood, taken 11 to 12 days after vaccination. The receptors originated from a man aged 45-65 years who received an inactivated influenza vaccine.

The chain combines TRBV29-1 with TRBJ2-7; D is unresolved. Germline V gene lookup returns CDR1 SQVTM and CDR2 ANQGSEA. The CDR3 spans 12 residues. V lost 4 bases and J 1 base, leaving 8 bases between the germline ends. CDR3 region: CSVVGISYEQYF. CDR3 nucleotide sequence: TGCAGCGTTGTGGGGATTTCCTACGAGCAGTACTTC.

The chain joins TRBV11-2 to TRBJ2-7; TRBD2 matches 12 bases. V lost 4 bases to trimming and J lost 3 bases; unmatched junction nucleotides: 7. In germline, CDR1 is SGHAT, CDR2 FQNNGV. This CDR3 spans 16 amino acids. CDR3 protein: CASSSGLAGMIYEQYF. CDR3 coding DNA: TGTGCCAGCAGCTCCGGACTAGCGGGGATGATCTACGAGCAGTACTTC.

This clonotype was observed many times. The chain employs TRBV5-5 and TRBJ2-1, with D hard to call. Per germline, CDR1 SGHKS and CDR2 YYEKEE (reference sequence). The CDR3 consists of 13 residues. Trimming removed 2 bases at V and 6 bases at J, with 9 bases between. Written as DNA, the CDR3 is TGTGCCAGCAGCTTTACGAATTTCAATGAGCAGTTCTTC. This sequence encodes CASSFTNFNEQFF.

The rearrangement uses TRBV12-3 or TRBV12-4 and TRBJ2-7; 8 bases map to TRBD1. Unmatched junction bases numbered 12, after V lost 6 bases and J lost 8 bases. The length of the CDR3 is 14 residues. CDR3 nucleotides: TGTGCCAGCAGGACCGGGACAGGACCGTTCCAGCAGTACTTC. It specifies CASRTGTGPFQQYF.

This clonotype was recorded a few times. The CDR3 loop is CASSRNEVTQYF. CDR3 in DNA: TGTGCCAGCAGCCGTAACGAGGTGACCCAGTACTTC. The chain is built from TRBV7-9 and TRBJ2-5, with D unclear. CDR3 length: 12 amino acids. Germline CDR1 reads SEHNR; CDR2 reads FQNEAQ (reference sequence). Trimming pared 5 bases from V and 7 bases from J, leaving 11 bases between.

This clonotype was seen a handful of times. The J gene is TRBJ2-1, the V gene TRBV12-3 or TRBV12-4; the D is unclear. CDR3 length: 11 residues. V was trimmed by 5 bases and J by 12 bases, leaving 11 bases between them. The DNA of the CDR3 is TGTGCCAGCAGTAACGATCGGACGCAGTTCTTC. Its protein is CASSNDRTQFF.

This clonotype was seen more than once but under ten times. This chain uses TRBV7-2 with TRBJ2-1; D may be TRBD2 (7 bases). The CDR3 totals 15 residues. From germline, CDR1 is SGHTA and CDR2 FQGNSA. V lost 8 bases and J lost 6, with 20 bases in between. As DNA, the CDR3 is TGTGCCAGCCCTCCCCGAACGGGGGGCCCCAATGAGCAGTTCTTC. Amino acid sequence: CASPPRTGGPNEQFF.

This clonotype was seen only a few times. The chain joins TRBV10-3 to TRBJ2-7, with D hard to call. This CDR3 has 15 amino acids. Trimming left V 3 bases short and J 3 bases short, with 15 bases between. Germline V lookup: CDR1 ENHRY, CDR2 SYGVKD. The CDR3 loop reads CAISDGGIANYEQYF. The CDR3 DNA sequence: TGTGCCATCAGTGATGGTGGAATAGCCAACTACGAGCAGTACTTC.

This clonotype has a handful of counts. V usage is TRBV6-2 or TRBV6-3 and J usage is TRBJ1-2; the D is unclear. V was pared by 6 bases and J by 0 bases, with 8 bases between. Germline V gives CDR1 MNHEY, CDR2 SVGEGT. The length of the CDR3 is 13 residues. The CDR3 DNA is TGTGCCAGCAGAGAGTCAGCTAACTATGGCTACACCTTC. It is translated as CASRESANYGYTF.

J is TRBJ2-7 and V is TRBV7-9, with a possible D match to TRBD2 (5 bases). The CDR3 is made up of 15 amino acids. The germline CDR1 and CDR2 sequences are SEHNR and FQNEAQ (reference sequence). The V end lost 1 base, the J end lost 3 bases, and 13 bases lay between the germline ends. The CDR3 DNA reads TGTGCCAGCAGCTTAGATCGCAGCGGATACTACGAGCAGTACTTC. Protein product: CASSLDRSGYYEQYF.

The CDR3 sequence: CASGPWNTDTQYF. As DNA, the CDR3 is TGTGCCAGCGGCCCCTGGAACACAGATACGCAGTATTTT. The gene calls are TRBV5-6 and TRBJ2-3; D unresolved. The CDR3 totals 13 residues. Trimming removed 7 bases from V and 2 bases from J, with 11 bases in between. CDR1 is SGHDT and CDR2 is YYEEEE in the germline V gene.

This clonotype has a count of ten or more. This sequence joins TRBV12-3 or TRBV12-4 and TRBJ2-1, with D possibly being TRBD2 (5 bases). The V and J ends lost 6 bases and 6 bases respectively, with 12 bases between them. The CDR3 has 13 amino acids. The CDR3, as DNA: TGTGCCAGCAGCCTCGGGGATATCAATGAGCAGTTCTTC. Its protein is CASSLGDINEQFF.

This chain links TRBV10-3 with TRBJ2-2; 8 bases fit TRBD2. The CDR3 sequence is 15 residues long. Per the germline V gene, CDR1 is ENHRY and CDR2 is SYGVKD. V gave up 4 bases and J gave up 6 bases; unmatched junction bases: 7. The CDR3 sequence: CAISGGTSKPGELFF. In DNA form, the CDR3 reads TGTGCCATCAGTGGTGGGACTAGTAAACCCGGGGAGCTGTTTTTT.

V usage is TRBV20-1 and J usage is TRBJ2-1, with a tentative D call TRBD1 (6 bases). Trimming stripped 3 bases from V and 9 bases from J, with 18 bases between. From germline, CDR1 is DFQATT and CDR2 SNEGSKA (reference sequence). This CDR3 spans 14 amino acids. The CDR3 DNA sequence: TGCAGTGCTAGTAGATTGTTGGGGGCATTTGAGCAGTTCTTC. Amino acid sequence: CSASRLLGAFEQFF.

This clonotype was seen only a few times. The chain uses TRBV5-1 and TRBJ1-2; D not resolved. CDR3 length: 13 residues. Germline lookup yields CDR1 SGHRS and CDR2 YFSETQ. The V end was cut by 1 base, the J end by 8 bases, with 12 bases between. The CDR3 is CASSLMAGKGYTF. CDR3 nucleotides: TGCGCCAGCAGCTTGATGGCGGGAAAAGGCTACACCTTC.

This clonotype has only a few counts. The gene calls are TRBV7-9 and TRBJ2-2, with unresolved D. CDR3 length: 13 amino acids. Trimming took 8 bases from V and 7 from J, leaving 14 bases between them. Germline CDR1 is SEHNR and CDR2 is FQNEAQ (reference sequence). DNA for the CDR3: TGTGCCAGCCCCTTTGGTTCTAGCGGGGAGCTGTTTTTT. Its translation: CASPFGSSGELFF.

The CDR3 coding sequence is TGCGCCAGCAGTGAGAGTGCTAGCGGGTACACAGATACGCAGTATTTT. This translates into CASSESASGYTDTQYF. The V gene is TRBV10-2, the J gene TRBJ2-3, with 8 bases lining up with TRBD2. Trimming cost V 2 bases and J 2 bases; bases outside gene matches: 6. Germline CDR1 reads WSHSY; CDR2 reads SAAADI. The CDR3 contains 16 residues.

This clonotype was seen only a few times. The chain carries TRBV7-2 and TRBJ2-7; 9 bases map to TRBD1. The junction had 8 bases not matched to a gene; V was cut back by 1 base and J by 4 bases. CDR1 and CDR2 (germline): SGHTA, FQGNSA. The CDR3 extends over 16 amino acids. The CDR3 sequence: CASSLGPRGQGYEQYF. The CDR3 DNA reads TGTGCCAGCAGCTTAGGGCCTCGAGGACAGGGGTACGAGCAGTACTTC.

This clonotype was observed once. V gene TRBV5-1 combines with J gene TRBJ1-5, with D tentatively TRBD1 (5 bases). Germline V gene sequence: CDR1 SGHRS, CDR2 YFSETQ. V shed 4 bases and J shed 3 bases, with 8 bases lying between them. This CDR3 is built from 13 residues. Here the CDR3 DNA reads TGCGCCAGCAGCCGGGGCTACAATCAGCCCCAGCATTTT. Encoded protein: CASSRGYNQPQHF.

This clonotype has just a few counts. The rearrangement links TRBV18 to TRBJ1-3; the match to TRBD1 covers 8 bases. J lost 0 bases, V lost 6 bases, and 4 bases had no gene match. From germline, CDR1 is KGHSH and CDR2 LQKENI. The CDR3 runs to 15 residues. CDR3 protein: CASSPGQVSGNTIYF. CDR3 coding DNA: TGTGCCAGCTCGCCGGGACAGGTCTCTGGAAACACCATATATTTT. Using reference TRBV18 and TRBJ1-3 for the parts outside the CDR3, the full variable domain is NAGVMQNPRHLVRRRGQEARLRCSPMKGHSHVYWYRQLPEEGLKFMVYLQKENIIDESGMPKERFSAEFPKEGPSILRIQQVVRGDSAAYFCASSPGQVSGNTIYFGEGSWLTVV.

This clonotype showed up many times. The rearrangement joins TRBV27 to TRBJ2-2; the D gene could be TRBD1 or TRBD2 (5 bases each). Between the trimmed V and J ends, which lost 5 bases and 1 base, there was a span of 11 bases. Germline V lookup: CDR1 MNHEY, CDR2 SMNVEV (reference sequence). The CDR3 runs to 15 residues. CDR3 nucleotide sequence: TGTGCCAGCAGTCCCGGGACGGTGAACACCGGGGAGCTGTTTTTT. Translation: CASSPGTVNTGELFF.

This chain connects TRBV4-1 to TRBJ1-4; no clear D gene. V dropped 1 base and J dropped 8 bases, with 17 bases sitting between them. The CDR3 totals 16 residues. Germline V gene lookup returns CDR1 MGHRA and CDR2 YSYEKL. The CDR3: CASSQVGYGSSEKLFF. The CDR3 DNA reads TGCGCCAGCAGCCAAGTGGGCTATGGGTCGAGCGAAAAACTGTTTTTT.

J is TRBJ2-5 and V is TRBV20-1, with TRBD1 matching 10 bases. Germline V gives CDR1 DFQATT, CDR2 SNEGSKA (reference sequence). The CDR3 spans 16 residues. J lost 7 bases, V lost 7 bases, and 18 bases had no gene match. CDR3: CSVARDRGNLYGTQYF. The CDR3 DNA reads TGCAGTGTCGCCCGGGACAGGGGTAATCTCTACGGGACCCAGTACTTC.

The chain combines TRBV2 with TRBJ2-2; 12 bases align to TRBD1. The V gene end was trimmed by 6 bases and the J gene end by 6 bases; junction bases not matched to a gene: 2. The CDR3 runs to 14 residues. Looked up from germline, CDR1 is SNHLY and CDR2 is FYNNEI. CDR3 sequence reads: CASRGQGAAGELFF. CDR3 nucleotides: TGTGCCAGCAGGGGACAGGGGGCGGCCGGGGAGCTGTTTTTT.

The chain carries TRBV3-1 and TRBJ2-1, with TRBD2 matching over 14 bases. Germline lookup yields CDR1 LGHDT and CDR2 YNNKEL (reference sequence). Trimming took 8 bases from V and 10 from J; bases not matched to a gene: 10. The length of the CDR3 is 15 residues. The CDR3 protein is CASCPGLAGGREQFF. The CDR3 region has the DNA TGTGCCAGCTGCCCCGGACTAGCGGGAGGTAGGGAGCAGTTCTTC.